Each of the 21 T cell receptor beta chains below was sequenced from the same sample in a study of cytomegalovirus exposure and HLA in healthy donors. The primer mix had 60 Vbeta and 13 Jbeta primers. Libraries were prepared by immunoSEQ multiplex PCR; TCRdb keeps only in-frame clonotypes and omits some of them. The sample lists 90,000 to 150,000 clones, just under 75% seen once, with 2% to 2.5% in the top ten. Sequences were obtained from PBMCs. The receptors shown here come from a human donor in good health.

The rearrangement links TRBV5-6 to TRBJ1-4; TRBD1 matches 8 bases. This CDR3 is 16 amino acids long. The junction had 7 bases not matched to a gene; V was cut back by 2 bases and J by 4 bases. Looked up from germline, CDR1 is SGHDT and CDR2 is YYEEEE. The CDR3: CASSLGTGQVNEKLFF. CDR3 bases: TGTGCCAGCAGCTTAGGAACGGGACAGGTTAATGAAAAACTGTTTTTT.

The sample holds a few counts of this clone. J is TRBJ2-4 and V is TRBV4-1; 10 nucleotides match TRBD1. The germline gives CDR1 MGHRA, CDR2 YSYEKL. This CDR3 has 16 residues. With 0 bases clipped from V and 7 bases from J, the junction kept 6 bases outside the gene matches. The CDR3 DNA reads TGCGCCAGCAGCCAAGACGCGGGACAGGGGACGAACATTCAGTACTTC. This encodes CASSQDAGQGTNIQYF.

The CDR3 nucleotides read TGTGCCAGCAGTAAAGAATTGGGACTAGCGGGAGGCGGGGAGCTGTTTTTT. Protein sequence: CASSKELGLAGGGELFF. The chain has TRBV6-1 and TRBJ2-2, with 15 positions matching TRBD2. Losses at the gene ends were 5 bases for V and 7 bases for J; bases not matched to a gene: 8. Germline lookup yields CDR1 MNHNS and CDR2 SASEGT. This CDR3 region has 17 residues.

The gene calls are TRBV7-9 and TRBJ1-1, with 9 positions matching TRBD1. Germline CDR1 SEHNR, CDR2 FQNEAQ (reference sequence). CDR3 length: 15 residues. J gave up 7 bases and V 5 bases, and 11 bases lay outside the gene matches. CDR3 amino acids: CASSRQGDERGEAFF. In nucleotides, the CDR3 is TGTGCCAGCAGCCGACAGGGGGACGAAAGAGGTGAAGCTTTCTTT.

As DNA, the CDR3 is TGTGCCAGCAGTCCGACAGGGTTTGCTGAAGCTTTCTTT. Encoded protein: CASSPTGFAEAFF. The J gene is TRBJ1-1, the V gene TRBV5-6; TRBD1 agrees at 7 bases. The CDR3 runs 13 residues. Germline lookup yields CDR1 SGHDT and CDR2 YYEEEE. With 5 bases clipped from V and 6 bases from J, the junction kept 7 bases outside the gene matches. Using reference TRBV5-6 and TRBJ1-1 for the parts outside the CDR3, the full variable domain is DAGVTQSPTHLIKTRGQQVTLRCSPKSGHDTVSWYQQALGQGPQFIFQYYEEEERQRGNFPDRFSGHQFPNYSSELNVNALLLGDSALYLCASSPTGFAEAFFGQGTRLTVV.

The rearrangement links TRBV27 to TRBJ2-7; 9 bases map to TRBD1. This CDR3 contains 14 residues. J lost 3 bases, V lost 9 bases, and 9 bases had no gene match. Germline CDR1 reads MNHEY; CDR2 reads SMNVEV (reference sequence). This CDR3 is CASKTGTGNYEQYF. CDR3 nucleotides: TGTGCCAGTAAAACCGGGACAGGGAACTACGAGCAGTACTTC.

The rearrangement links TRBV5-4 to TRBJ2-1, with a weak D call TRBD2 (6 bases). V was cut by 2 bases and J by 5 bases, with 17 bases left in between. The germline gives CDR1 SGHNT, CDR2 YYREEE (reference sequence). This CDR3 has 16 amino acids. CDR3 region: CASSLGAGSVNNEQFF. Here the CDR3 DNA reads TGTGCCAGCAGCTTAGGAGCCGGGAGTGTCAACAATGAGCAGTTCTTC.

This clone was counted once. V is TRBV30 and J is TRBJ1-2; 8 bases map to TRBD1. Germline CDR1 and CDR2: GTSNPN and SVGIG (reference sequence). The CDR3 extends over 14 amino acids. Losses at the gene ends were 2 bases for V and 5 bases for J; bases not matched to a gene: 7. CDR3 sequence: CAWSKGRGQYGYTF. The CDR3 region has the DNA TGTGCCTGGAGTAAGGGCAGGGGGCAATATGGCTACACCTTC.

This chain links TRBV15 with TRBJ2-6; maybe TRBD1 (5 bases). CDR3 length equals 14 residues. The V and J ends lost 3 bases and 4 bases respectively, with 7 bases between them. Germline V gene data show CDR1 as LNHNV and CDR2 as YYDKDF (reference sequence). The CDR3 loop is CATSRTAGANVLTF. The DNA for the CDR3 is TGTGCCACCAGCAGGACAGCCGGGGCCAACGTCCTGACTTTC.

This clone turned up a few times. The chain is built from TRBV28 and TRBJ1-2; TRBD1 aligns across 11 bases. After removal of 6 bases from V and 3 bases from J, the junction contained 6 bases not matched to a gene. Germline loops: CDR1 MDHEN, CDR2 SYDVKM. This CDR3 is built from 15 residues. The CDR3 protein is CASRRGQGVYYGYTF. The CDR3 region has the DNA TGTGCCAGCAGAAGGGGACAGGGGGTTTACTATGGCTACACCTTC.

The chain has TRBV9 and TRBJ1-2; TRBD1 is a possible D gene (5 bases). Trimming cost V 0 bases and J 4 bases, with 25 bases left between them. CDR3 size: 19 residues. Germline-derived CDR1 and CDR2 are SGDLS and YYNGEE. The CDR3, as DNA: TGTGCCAGCAGCGTAGGAATTGGTGGGGGGTCAGCGGAAATCTATGGCTACACCTTC. Its protein is CASSVGIGGGSAEIYGYTF.

The chain combines TRBV6-4 with TRBJ2-2; D possibly corresponds to TRBD1 (6 bases). Trimming took 7 bases from V and 1 from J, leaving 10 bases between them. CDR1 and CDR2 from the germline V gene are MRHNA and SNTAGT. This CDR3 region has 14 residues. CDR3 in amino acids: CASKVTGNTGELFF. The CDR3 DNA sequence: TGTGCCAGCAAGGTGACAGGGAACACCGGGGAGCTGTTTTTT.

The V call is TRBV9, the J call TRBJ2-7, with D possibly TRBD2 on 7 matching bases. Trimming removed 4 bases at V and 1 base at J, with 15 bases between. Germline-derived CDR1 and CDR2 are SGDLS and YYNGEE. The CDR3 sequence is 15 residues long. CDR3 sequence (DNA): TGTGCCAGCAGCCAGGCGGGGGCCCTGTCCTACGAGCAGTACTTC. Protein sequence: CASSQAGALSYEQYF. Filled out from reference TRBV9 and TRBJ2-7, the complete variable domain reads DSGVTQTPKHLITATGQRVTLRCSPRSGDLSVYWYQQSLDQGLQFLIQYYNGEERAKGNILERFSAQQFPDLHSELNLSSLELGDSALYFCASSQAGALSYEQYFGPGTRLTVT.

The gene calls are TRBV28 and TRBJ1-5, with D perhaps matching TRBD1 (5 bases). There are 16 residues in the CDR3. Between the trimmed V and J ends, which lost 6 bases and 1 base, there was a span of 16 bases. The germline CDR1 and CDR2 sequences are MDHEN and SYDVKM. The CDR3 here is CASSLGGASSNQPQHF. Here the CDR3 DNA reads TGTGCCAGCAGCTTGGGCGGGGCATCGAGCAATCAGCCCCAGCATTTT.

The rearrangement uses TRBV2 and TRBJ2-4; tentatively, D is TRBD2 (6 bases). Germline V gene lookup returns CDR1 SNHLY and CDR2 FYNNEI. Trimming stripped 6 bases from V and 8 bases from J, with 17 bases between. The CDR3 length is 14 residues. This chain's CDR3 is CASRATVGGDIQYF. In nucleotides, the CDR3 is TGTGCCAGCAGGGCCACGGTCGGGGGTGACATTCAGTACTTC.

This sequence joins TRBV5-4 and TRBJ1-2, with D possibly TRBD1 on 6 matching bases. Per germline, CDR1 SGHNT and CDR2 YYREEE (reference sequence). The CDR3 is 14 amino acids. V was cut by 0 bases and J by 2 bases, with 8 bases left in between. The DNA of the CDR3 is TGTGCCAGCAGCTTGGCAGGGGTCAACTATGGCTACACCTTC. Amino acids: CASSLAGVNYGYTF.

This chain uses TRBV5-4 with TRBJ1-2; 7 nucleotides line up with TRBD1. Germline V gene sequence: CDR1 SGHNT, CDR2 YYREEE (reference sequence). The J segment lost 7 bases and the V segment lost 0 bases, leaving 12 bases of the junction unmatched. This CDR3 comprises 16 residues. The CDR3 bases are TGTGCCAGCAGCTTGGGGCCACAGGGGCCAGGGGGTGGCTACACCTTC. It translates to CASSLGPQGPGGGYTF.

This chain connects TRBV5-5 to TRBJ1-2, with 7 bases lining up with TRBD1. With V trimmed by 1 base and J by 8 bases, 5 bases remained unmatched. The CDR3 has 13 amino acids. Germline CDR1 and CDR2: SGHKS and YYEKEE (reference sequence). CDR3 amino acids: CASSLQGGIGYTF. The CDR3 nucleotides are TGTGCCAGCAGCTTGCAAGGGGGCATCGGCTACACCTTC. Drawing the rest from reference TRBV5-5 and TRBJ1-2, the complete variable domain is DAGVTQSPTHLIKTRGQQVTLRCSPISGHKSVSWYQQVLGQGPQFIFQYYEKEERGRGNFPDRFSARQFPNYSSELNVNALLLGDSALYLCASSLQGGIGYTFGSGTRLTVV.

The chain is built from TRBV29-1 and TRBJ2-1, with TRBD1 as a possible D gene (5 bases). V gave up 7 bases and J gave up 7 bases, with 20 bases separating them. The CDR3 sequence is 14 residues long. Germline loops: CDR1 SQVTM, CDR2 ANQGSEA. DNA of the CDR3: TGCAGCGCTCCCAAGGTAGGGGATAGTAATGAGCAGTTCTTC. This translates into CSAPKVGDSNEQFF.

The chain combines TRBV13 with TRBJ2-5; the D is unclear. The J call may be wrong; the DNA end is better matched by TRBJ2-7. The CDR3 is 14 amino acids. The germline CDR1 and CDR2 sequences are PRHDT and FYEKMQ (reference sequence). Here the CDR3 reads CASSSYDSAYEQYF. CDR3 DNA: TGTGCCAGCAGCTCCTACGACTCGGCCTACGAGCAGTACTTC.

The V gene is TRBV5-1, the J gene TRBJ2-2; no definite D call. The CDR3 loop spans 14 amino acids. Trimming shortened V by 5 bases and J by 1 base, and 9 bases separated the two germline ends. Germline CDR1 SGHRS, CDR2 YFSETQ. The CDR3 loop is CASSGAQNTGELFF. The CDR3 DNA reads TGCGCCAGCAGTGGAGCGCAGAACACCGGGGAGCTGTTTTTT.